One T cell receptor (beta chain) is described in this entry. The data stem from a study of blood T cell repertoires in COVID-19. At the level of the study: From the United States, Italy and Spain came samples of acute and convalescent COVID-19. PBMCs, B-cell-depleted T cells, or T cells were the source of the cDNA or gDNA that made up the material.

Original analysis: It was from reference gene primer amplification that nucleated cell counts were estimated. Profiling relied on immunoSEQ multiplex PCR, and the TCRdb table lists in-frame clones only, not all of them. V and J calls and clone size are copied from that table; D and trimming were computed from the DNA. Of under 200,000 clones in the sample, around nine tenths were seen once. The TCR comes from a man aged 18 to 30 with active or convalescent COVID-19. Sequencing was carried out using peripheral blood.

The CDR3 sequence is CASSLAAGLGETQYF. CDR3 sequence (DNA): TGTGCCAGCAGCCTGGCCGCAGGGCTCGGAGAGACCCAGTACTTC. This sequence joins TRBV11-3 and TRBJ2-5; a possible D gene is TRBD1 (5 bases). Germline loops: CDR1 SGHNT, CDR2 YENEEA. The CDR3 has 15 residues. V gave up 5 bases and J gave up 4 bases, with 17 bases separating them. Using reference TRBV11-3 and TRBJ2-5 for the parts outside the CDR3, the full variable domain is EAGVVQSPRYKIIEKKQPVAFWCNPISGHNTLYWYLQNLGQGPELLIRYENEEAVDDSQLPKDRFSAERLKGVDSTLKIQPAELGDSAVYLCASSLAAGLGETQYFGPGTRLLVL.